The rows below give T cell receptor beta chains drawn from one sample of a study of regulatory T cells in long-lasting Graves disease. Each CDR3 protein is one row after TCRdb ran MiXCR on the multiplex PCR reads. The table lists under 300,000 distinct CDR3 sequences, approximately 20% of them singletons, with less than 15% in the top ten. The same sample was also studied in work on T cells in Graves' hyperthyroidism and ophthalmopathy.

Specimen: peripheral blood mononuclear cells (PBMCs), collected at new diagnosis, from a patient treated with antithyroid drugs. The origin of the receptors is a woman aged 25-40 years with Graves disease. CDR3s include the opening cysteine and the closing phenylalanine or tryptophan. Clone sizes are given selectively: once, few, many, or a class where the clone is expanded.

size,V,CDR3
many,TRBV20-1,CSARVVSGEKNTGELFF
.,TRBV6-1,CASSQTRGQGGKLFF
few,TRBV6-1,CASSERTGSVESSYNEQFF
.,TRBV3-1,CASLPAGGVKTEAFF
.,TRBV19,CASTEALRAGNTIYF
.,TRBV12-3/TRBV12-4,CASSRDGQNSNQPQHF
many,TRBV7-2,CASSPLATPGEAFF
many,TRBV11-1,CASSLMGQGATTDTQYF
many,TRBV19,CASSDLQGDYGYTF
many,TRBV5-1,CASSDPPRDYEQYF
many,TRBV7-9,CASSFRQGAEYEQYF
few,TRBV4-1,CASSPDRDRGYGYTF
.,TRBV6-2/TRBV6-3,CASSEPPGGEKLFF
.,TRBV7-2,CASSLGGGNTDTQYF
many,TRBV6-1,CASTLGTPSYNEQFF
many,TRBV18,CASSQTGASQPQHF
few,TRBV20-1,CSARKGREITGELFF
many,TRBV20-1,CSASSPDSFYNEQFF
.,TRBV9,CASSVGVAGGVDTQYF
.,TRBV9,CASSVNPDSYSPLHF
few,TRBV5-1,CASSLGSGENGYTF
.,TRBV4-2,CASSQWGIGVNEQFF
many,TRBV27,CASGTGGATVSGQYF
.,TRBV19,CAAGVGQAYNEQFF
.,TRBV19,CASSIGDTPSPPHF
many,TRBV12-3/TRBV12-4,CASSSRGSSNQPQHF
many,TRBV10-3,CATRDPGHRNTEAFF
many,TRBV18,CASSPGLAGQGNYEQYF
few,TRBV19,CASTYGNTDTQYF
many,TRBV6-2/TRBV6-3,CASSYRVINEQFF
many,TRBV9,CASSASHRNTEAFF
many,TRBV6-1,CASSGGTGYNYGYTF
many,TRBV20-1,CSATPEGSRNEQFF
many,TRBV6-1,CASRSYTEAFF
many,TRBV13,CASSFNGVEAFF
.,TRBV4-2,CASSQEQGYEQYF
.,TRBV6-2/TRBV6-3,CASSQGPSYNEQFF
few,TRBV7-3,CTSSLKEGQPAFYSNQPQHF
many,TRBV18,CASSRSSAGETQYF
.,TRBV19,CASRGRSLQETQYF
.,TRBV7-9,CASRFWLAGGEEANEQFF
many,TRBV20-1,CSATAGGNQPQHF
many,TRBV4-1,CASGRPGQGREKLFF
once,TRBV12-3/TRBV12-4,CASSKTRNSPEDTEAFF
many,TRBV20-1,CSASAGRVETQYF
.,TRBV28,CASSGPGTGSYEQYF
many,TRBV10-3,CAISSGVETEAFF
many,TRBV7-3,CASSSGSRSNNEQFF
.,TRBV5-4,CASSRLRGTSGSTTGELFF
many,TRBV10-3,CAIKRTGIYEQYF
many,TRBV12-3/TRBV12-4,CASSLAGTSQYF
many,TRBV10-3,CAISEKGTGLNSPLHF
many,TRBV18,CASSPSSSYNSPLHF
many,TRBV3-1,CASSSGSTPGYEQYF